The present T cell receptor beta chain was sequenced within a study of identifying expanded T cells in peripheral blood (dated by TCRdb to about 2019). About the investigation overall: Separate aliquots of the same genomic DNA pool were sequenced to produce technical replicates, and four replicates were compared in pairs.

As concerns this clone: There is no known antigen for this receptor. No much larger clone exists at a distance of one base, and base qualities are not known.

The immunoSEQ Assay, which relies on bias-controlled multiplex PCR amplification of genomic DNA, was used to profile TCRbeta CDR3 regions. Under the source paper's analysis protocol: To quantify the absolute abundance of each unique TCRbeta CDR3 region, the sequences were collapsed and filtered. Differential abundance was tested with two models: a binomial (Fisher-equivalent) model and a beta-binomial model that adds time-dependent variance fitted from healthy donors. Clones with fewer than 5 combined templates were removed, and a clone was called differentially abundant if the clone's Benjamini-Hochberg FDR was below 0.01. The form v = (b*log(k)+a)^2 was used to model beta-binomial variance as a function of total template count across the two samples. Not all clones reach the TCRdb copy of this immuneACCESS table, which keeps in-frame sequences only. Checked studies attribute under half of the gap to unresolved V genes and leave the rest unexplained. Clone size and V and J calls were adopted from that table, with D and trimming inferred from the DNA. In all, the sample holds 55,000 to 60,000 clones, and around nine tenths of those were seen once. Approximately 3.8% of the sample goes to the ten largest clones.

Overall study results and their limits: Between technical replicates the binomial model flagged approximately 1.3 differentially abundant clones, whereas over about two weeks the binomial model flagged about 15 and over approximately 4 weeks 19 to 20. For all healthy donors, the variance in clone template counts between roughly 2-week samples rose significantly as total template count increased. The authors expected that biological variance in healthy repertoires might rise further over much longer intervals, such as months to years. The beta-binomial model significantly reduced the number of clones called differentially abundant and the false-positive rate across all healthy-donor time intervals.

No immune events such as infections were documented for the healthy donors during the collection period. Time-dependent variance in a beta-binomial model of T-cell clone differential abundance was calibrated using healthy-donor blood repertoires as a training cohort. The training cohort was composed of roughly 10 healthy donors, 3 female and 7 male. The donors were between roughly 29 and 65 years old, with an average age of roughly 41 years. Whole blood, obtained from a commercial supplier, was collected from each healthy donor at three time points spaced around 2 weeks apart. Genomic DNA was extracted from unsorted whole blood for immunosequencing. The CDR3 has 13 amino acids, counting the end cysteine and phenylalanine. Of the read, only the CDR3 DNA is kept; its 39 bases are in frame from base 1. The V end loses 0 bases and the J end loses 7 bases, and a stretch of 9 bases separates them. The CDR1 and CDR2 encoded by the germline V gene are LGHNA and YSLEER.

The source of this sequence is a person aged 18 to 75 in good health. The V gene is TRBV4-3 and the J gene is TRBJ2-5; the D gene lacks a confident call. The sequenced material came from blood. The DNA is as follows: TGCGCCAGCAGCCAAGAGACAATGGGGACCCAGTACTTC. It codes for CASSQETMGTQYF.